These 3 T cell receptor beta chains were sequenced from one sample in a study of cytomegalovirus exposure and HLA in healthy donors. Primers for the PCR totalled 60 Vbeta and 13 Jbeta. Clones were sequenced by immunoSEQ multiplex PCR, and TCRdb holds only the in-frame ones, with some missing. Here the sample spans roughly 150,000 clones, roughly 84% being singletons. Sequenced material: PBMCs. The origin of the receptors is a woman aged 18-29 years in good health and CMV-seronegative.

CDR3 sequence reads: CASSLESTGELFF. CDR3 nucleotides: TGTGCCAGCAGCTTAGAGAGCACCGGGGAGCTGTTTTTT. This chain connects TRBV5-6 to TRBJ2-2; D is undetermined. CDR1 and CDR2 (germline): SGHDT, YYEEEE. V shed 2 bases and J shed 4 bases, with 6 bases lying between them. The length of the CDR3 is 13 residues. Combining the CDR3 with reference TRBV5-6 and TRBJ2-2 gives the whole variable domain DAGVTQSPTHLIKTRGQQVTLRCSPKSGHDTVSWYQQALGQGPQFIFQYYEEEERQRGNFPDRFSGHQFPNYSSELNVNALLLGDSALYLCASSLESTGELFFGEGSRLTVL.

DNA of the CDR3: TGTGCCAGCAGCAAAGGGGACTCCTCTCAGATGGGCAATCAGCCCCAGCATTTT. It encodes CASSKGDSSQMGNQPQHF. J is TRBJ1-5 and V is TRBV21-1. TRBV21-1 is marked as a pseudogene. The CDR3 length is 18 residues.

CDR3 sequence reads: CASSRGGYEKLFF. DNA of the CDR3: TGTGCCAGCAGTAGGGGGGGGTATGAAAAACTGTTTTTT. V is TRBV7-9 and J is TRBJ1-4; D may be TRBD1 (6 bases). Deletions cut 6 bases from V and 6 bases from J, with 11 bases between. CDR3 length equals 13 residues. Germline V gene sequence: CDR1 SEHNR, CDR2 FQNEAQ (reference sequence).